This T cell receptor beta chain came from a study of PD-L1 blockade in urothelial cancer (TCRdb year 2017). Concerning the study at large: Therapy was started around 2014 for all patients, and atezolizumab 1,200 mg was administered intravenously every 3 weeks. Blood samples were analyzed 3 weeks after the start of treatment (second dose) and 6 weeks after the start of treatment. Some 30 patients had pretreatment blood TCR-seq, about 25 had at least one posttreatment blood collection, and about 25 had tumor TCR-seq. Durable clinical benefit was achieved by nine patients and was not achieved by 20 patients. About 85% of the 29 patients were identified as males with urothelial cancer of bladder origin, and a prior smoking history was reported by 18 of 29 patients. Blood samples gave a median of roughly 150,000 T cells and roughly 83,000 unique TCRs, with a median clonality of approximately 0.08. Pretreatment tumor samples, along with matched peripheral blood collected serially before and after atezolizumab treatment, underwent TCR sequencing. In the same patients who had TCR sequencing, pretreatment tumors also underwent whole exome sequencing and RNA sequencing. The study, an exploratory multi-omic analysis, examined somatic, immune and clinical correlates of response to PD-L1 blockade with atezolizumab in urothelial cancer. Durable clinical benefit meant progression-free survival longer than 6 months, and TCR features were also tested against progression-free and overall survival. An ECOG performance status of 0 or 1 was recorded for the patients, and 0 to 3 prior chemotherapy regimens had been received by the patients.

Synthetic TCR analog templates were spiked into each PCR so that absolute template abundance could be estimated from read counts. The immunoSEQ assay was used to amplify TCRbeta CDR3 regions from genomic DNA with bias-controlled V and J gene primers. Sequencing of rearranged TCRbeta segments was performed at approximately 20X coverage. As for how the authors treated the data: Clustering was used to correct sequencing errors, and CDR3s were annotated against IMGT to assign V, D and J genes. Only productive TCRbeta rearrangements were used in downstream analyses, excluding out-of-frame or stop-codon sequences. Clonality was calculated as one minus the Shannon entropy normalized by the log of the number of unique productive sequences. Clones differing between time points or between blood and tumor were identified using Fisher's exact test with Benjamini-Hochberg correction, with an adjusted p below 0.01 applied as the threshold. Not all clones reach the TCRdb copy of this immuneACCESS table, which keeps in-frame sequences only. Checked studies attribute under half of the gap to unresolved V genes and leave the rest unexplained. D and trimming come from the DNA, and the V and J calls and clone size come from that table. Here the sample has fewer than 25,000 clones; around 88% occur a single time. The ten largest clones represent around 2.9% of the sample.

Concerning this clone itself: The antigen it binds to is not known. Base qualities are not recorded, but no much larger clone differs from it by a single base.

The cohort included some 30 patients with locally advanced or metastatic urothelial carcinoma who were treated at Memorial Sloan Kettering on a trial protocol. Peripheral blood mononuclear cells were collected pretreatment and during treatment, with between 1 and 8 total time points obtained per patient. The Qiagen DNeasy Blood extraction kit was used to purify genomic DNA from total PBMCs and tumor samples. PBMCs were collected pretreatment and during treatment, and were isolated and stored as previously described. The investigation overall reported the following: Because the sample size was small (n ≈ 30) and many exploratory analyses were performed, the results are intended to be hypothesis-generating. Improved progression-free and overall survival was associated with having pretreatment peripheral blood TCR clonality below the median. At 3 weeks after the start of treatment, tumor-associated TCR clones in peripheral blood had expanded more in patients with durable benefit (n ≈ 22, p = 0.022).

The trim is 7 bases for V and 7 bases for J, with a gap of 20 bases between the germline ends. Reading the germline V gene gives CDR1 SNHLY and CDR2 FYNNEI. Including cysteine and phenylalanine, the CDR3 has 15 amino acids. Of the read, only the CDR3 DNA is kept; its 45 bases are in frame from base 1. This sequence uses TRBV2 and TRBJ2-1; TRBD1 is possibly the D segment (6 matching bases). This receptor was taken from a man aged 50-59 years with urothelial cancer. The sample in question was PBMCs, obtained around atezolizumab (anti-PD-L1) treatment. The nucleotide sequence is TGTGCCAGCAATGGGATCGAACAGGGTTCGAATGAGCAGTTCTTC. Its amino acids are CASNGIEQGSNEQFF.